These 10 T cell receptor beta chains came from one sample sequenced in a study of cytotoxic CD8 clonotypes in ibrutinib-treated CLL. The data were produced by immunoSEQ multiplex PCR, yet TCRdb's version contains in-frame clones alone and is incomplete. In the table there are under 150,000 clones, roughly 90% of which are singletons. Here the sequenced sample was PBMCs, taken after 12 months of ibrutinib treatment. The receptors stem from a human donor with chronic lymphocytic leukemia.

The gene calls are TRBV18 and TRBJ1-2; unclear D gene. The germline V gene has CDR1 KGHSH and CDR2 LQKENI. Trimming cost V 2 bases and J 4 bases, with 14 bases left between them. The CDR3 length is 15 residues. The CDR3 region has the DNA TGTGCCAGCTCACCATCCGGGCAGGCGGGCTATGGCTACACCTTC. The encoded protein is CASSPSGQAGYGYTF.

The genes are TRBV11-1 and TRBJ2-5; 9 nucleotides line up with TRBD1. This CDR3 comprises 14 residues. V shed 6 bases and J 4 bases; nucleotides not matched to a gene: 6. Per germline, CDR1 SGHAT and CDR2 FQDESV (reference sequence). CDR3 residues: CASRPTGGGETQYF. The CDR3 DNA is TGTGCCAGCAGACCGACAGGGGGAGGAGAGACCCAGTACTTC. Full variable domain (rest looked up from reference TRBV11-1 and TRBJ2-5): EAEVAQSPRYKITEKSQAVAFWCDPISGHATLYWYRQILGQGPELLVQFQDESVVDDSQLPKDRFSAERLKGVDSTLKIQPAELGDSAMYLCASRPTGGGETQYFGPGTRLLVL.

The chain carries TRBV6-6 and TRBJ2-3; D is perhaps TRBD1 (5 bases). Per the germline V gene, CDR1 is MNHNY and CDR2 is SVGAGI (reference sequence). The CDR3 runs 12 residues. Trimming shortened V by 10 bases and J by 5 bases, and 13 bases separated the two germline ends. The CDR3 nucleotides are TGTGCCACCCAAGGGGCAGTAGATACGCAGTATTTT. It encodes CATQGAVDTQYF.

The chain links TRBV7-3 to TRBJ1-1; no clear D. CDR1 SGHTA and CDR2 FQGTGA come from the germline V gene. The CDR3 has 14 amino acids. The V end was cut by 5 bases, the J end by 0 bases, with 10 bases between. The CDR3 DNA follows: TGTGCCAGCAGCCCCACGTCGGTGAACACTGAAGCTTTCTTT. It yields the protein CASSPTSVNTEAFF.

This rearrangement joins TRBV5-1 to TRBJ2-3, with D perhaps TRBD1 (7 bases). The germline gives CDR1 SGHRS, CDR2 YFSETQ. The CDR3 has 14 residues. V was clipped by 4 bases and J by 3 bases, with 12 bases between them. CDR3 bases: TGCGCCAGCAGCCCGGGGGACAGTACAGATACGCAGTATTTT. Its protein is CASSPGDSTDTQYF.

The chain carries TRBV11-3 and TRBJ2-3; 10 bases map to TRBD2. CDR1 is SGHNT, CDR2 YENEEA, per germline. V dropped 4 bases and J dropped 2; count of bases not matched to a gene: 3. The CDR3 runs 15 residues. The CDR3 spells CASSSSGSITDTQYF. CDR3 nucleotides: TGTGCCAGCAGCTCTAGCGGGAGTATCACAGATACGCAGTATTTT.

The V call is TRBV7-8, the J call TRBJ2-7; 11 bases match TRBD2. CDR1 is SGHVS, CDR2 FQNEAQ, per germline. J lost 3 bases, V lost 5 bases, and 9 bases had no gene match. The CDR3 has 16 residues. The CDR3 coding sequence is TGTGCCAGCAGCCCAGGACTAGCGGGTTATCTCTACGAGCAGTACTTC. Residues: CASSPGLAGYLYEQYF.

With regard to this clone: Other DNA sequences from this sample encode an identical CDR3 as well. V and J are TRBV30 and TRBJ1-4; tentative D call: TRBD1 (5 bases). Trimming removed 0 bases from V and 8 bases from J, with 7 bases in between. In germline, CDR1 is GTSNPN, CDR2 SVGIG (reference sequence). This CDR3 is built from 12 residues. CDR3 in DNA: TGTGCCTGGAGTGTTGGGGGAGAAAAACTGTTTTTT. Translated, it gives CAWSVGGEKLFF.

V gene TRBV11-2 combines with J gene TRBJ2-2; TRBD1 aligns across 7 bases. Germline V gives CDR1 SGHAT, CDR2 FQNNGV. The CDR3 is 14 residues long. J lost 6 bases, V lost 5 bases, and 6 bases had no gene match. CDR3 DNA sequence: TGTGCCAGCAGCCAAAACAGGGGCTCCGGGGAGCTGTTTTTT. Translated: CASSQNRGSGELFF.

The J gene is TRBJ2-1, the V gene TRBV7-2, with TRBD2 matching 9 bases. V was pared by 6 bases and J by 3 bases, with 6 bases of the junction left unmatched. From germline, CDR1 is SGHTA and CDR2 FQGNSA. The CDR3 totals 15 residues. The CDR3 DNA reads as TGTGCCAGCAGGGCTAGCGGGACGGGCTACAATGAGCAGTTCTTC. Translated, it gives CASRASGTGYNEQFF.